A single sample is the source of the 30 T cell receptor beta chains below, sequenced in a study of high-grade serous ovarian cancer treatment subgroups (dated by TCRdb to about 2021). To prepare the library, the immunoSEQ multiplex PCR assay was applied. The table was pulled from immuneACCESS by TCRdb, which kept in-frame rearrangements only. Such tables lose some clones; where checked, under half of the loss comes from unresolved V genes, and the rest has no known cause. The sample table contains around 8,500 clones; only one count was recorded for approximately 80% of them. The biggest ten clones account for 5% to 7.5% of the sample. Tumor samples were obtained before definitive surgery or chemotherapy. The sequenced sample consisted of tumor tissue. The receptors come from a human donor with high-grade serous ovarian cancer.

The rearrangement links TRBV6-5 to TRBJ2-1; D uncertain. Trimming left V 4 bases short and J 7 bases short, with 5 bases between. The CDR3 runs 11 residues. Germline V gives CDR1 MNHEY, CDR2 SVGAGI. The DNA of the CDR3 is TGTGCCAGCAGTTTTCTTAATGAGCAGTTCTTC. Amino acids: CASSFLNEQFF.

This chain's CDR3 is CASSRLQGQGVIGQPQHF. Written as DNA, the CDR3 is TGTGCCAGTAGTAGACTTCAAGGACAGGGGGTGATTGGTCAGCCCCAGCATTTT. The chain couples TRBV19 to TRBJ1-5, with TRBD1 matching 10 bases. V lost 4 bases and J lost 6; bases outside the gene matches: 15. The CDR3 loop spans 18 amino acids. From germline, CDR1 is LNHDA and CDR2 SQIVND (reference sequence).

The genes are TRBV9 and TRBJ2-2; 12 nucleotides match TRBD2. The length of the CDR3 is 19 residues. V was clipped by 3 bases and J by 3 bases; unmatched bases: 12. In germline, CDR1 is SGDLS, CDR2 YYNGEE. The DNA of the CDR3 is TGTGCCAGCAGCGCCTTACTAGCGGGGGGCCTATACCACACCGGGGAGCTGTTTTTT. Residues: CASSALLAGGLYHTGELFF.

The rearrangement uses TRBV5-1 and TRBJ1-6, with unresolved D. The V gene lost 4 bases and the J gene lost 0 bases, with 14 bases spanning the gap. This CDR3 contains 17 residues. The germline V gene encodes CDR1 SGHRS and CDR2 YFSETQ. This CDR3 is CASSESRISSYNSPLHF. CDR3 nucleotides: TGCGCCAGCAGCGAGTCTAGGATAAGCTCCTATAATTCACCCCTCCACTTT.

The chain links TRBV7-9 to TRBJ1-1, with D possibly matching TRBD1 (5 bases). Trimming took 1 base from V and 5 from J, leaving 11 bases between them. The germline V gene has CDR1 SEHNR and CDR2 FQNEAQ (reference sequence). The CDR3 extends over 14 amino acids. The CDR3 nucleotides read TGTGCCAGCAGCTTAGTGGGGGATTCTACTGAAGCTTTCTTT. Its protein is CASSLVGDSTEAFF.

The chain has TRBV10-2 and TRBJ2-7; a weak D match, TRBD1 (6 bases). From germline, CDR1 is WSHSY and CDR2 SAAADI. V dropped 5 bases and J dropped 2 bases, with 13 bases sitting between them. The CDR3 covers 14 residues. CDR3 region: CASSSQGSAYEQYF. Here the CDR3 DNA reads TGCGCCAGCAGTTCCCAGGGGAGTGCCTACGAGCAGTACTTC.

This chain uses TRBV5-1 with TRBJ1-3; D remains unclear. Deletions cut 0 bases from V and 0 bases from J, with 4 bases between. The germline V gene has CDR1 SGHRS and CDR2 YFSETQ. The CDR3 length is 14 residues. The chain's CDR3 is CASSLESSGNTIYF. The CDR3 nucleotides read TGCGCCAGCAGCTTGGAAAGCTCTGGAAACACCATATATTTT. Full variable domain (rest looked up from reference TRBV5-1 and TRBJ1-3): KAGVTQTPRYLIKTRGQQVTLSCSPISGHRSVSWYQQTPGQGLQFLFEYFSETQRNKGNFPGRFSGRQFSNSRSEMNVSTLELGDSALYLCASSLESSGNTIYFGEGSWLTVV.

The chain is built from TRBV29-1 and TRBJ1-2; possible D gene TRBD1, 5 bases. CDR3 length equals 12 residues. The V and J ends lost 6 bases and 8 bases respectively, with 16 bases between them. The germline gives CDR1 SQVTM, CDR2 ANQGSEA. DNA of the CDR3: TGCAGCGTCCGAATCCGAAACAGGGGCTACACCTTC. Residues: CSVRIRNRGYTF.

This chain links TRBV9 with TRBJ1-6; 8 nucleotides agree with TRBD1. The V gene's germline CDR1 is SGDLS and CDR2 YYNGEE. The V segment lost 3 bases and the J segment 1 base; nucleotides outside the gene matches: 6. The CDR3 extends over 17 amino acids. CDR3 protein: CASSATGAGSYNSPLHF. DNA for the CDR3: TGTGCCAGCAGCGCGACAGGGGCCGGGTCCTATAATTCACCCCTCCACTTT.

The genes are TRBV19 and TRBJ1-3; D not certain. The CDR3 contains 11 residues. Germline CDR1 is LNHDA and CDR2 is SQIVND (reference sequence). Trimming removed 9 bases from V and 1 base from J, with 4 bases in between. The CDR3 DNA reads TGTGCCAGCAGGTCTGGAAACACCATATATTTT. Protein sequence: CASRSGNTIYF.

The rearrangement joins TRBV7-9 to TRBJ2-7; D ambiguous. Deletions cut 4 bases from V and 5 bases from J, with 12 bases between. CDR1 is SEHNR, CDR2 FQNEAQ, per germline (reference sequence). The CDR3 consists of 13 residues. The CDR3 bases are TGTGCCAGCAGCTCCCCGAACGTAGACGAGCAGTACTTC. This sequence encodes CASSSPNVDEQYF.

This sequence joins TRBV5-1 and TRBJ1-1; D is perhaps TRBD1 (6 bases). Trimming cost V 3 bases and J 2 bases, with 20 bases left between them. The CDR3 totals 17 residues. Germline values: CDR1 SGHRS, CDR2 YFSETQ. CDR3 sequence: CASSSKSPGTSNTEAFF. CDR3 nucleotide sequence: TGCGCCAGCAGCTCGAAAAGCCCCGGGACAAGTAACACTGAAGCTTTCTTT.

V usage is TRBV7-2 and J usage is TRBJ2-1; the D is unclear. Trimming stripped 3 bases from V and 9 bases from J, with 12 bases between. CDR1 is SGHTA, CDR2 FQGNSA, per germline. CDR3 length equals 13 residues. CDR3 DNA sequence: TGTGCCAGCAGCTTTCGACGAGAGACTGAGCAGTTCTTC. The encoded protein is CASSFRRETEQFF.

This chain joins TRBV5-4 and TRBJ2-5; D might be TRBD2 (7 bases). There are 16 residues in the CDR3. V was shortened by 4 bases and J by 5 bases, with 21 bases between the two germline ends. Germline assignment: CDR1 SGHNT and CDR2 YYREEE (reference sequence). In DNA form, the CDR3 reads TGTGCCAGCAGCGGACGGGGTGGCGGGGGCCGGGAGACCCAGTACTTC. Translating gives CASSGRGGGGRETQYF.

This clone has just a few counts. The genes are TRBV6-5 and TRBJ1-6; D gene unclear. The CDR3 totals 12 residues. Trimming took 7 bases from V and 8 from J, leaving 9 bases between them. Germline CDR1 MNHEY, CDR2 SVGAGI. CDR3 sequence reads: CASKRGDSPLHF. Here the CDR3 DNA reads TGTGCCAGCAAACGGGGAGATTCACCCCTCCACTTT.

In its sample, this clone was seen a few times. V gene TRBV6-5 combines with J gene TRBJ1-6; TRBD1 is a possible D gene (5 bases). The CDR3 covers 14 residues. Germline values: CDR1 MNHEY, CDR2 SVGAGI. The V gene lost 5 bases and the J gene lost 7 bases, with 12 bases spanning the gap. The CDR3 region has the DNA TGTGCCAGCAGTCGCAGGGTTGGGAATTCACCCCTCCACTTT. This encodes CASSRRVGNSPLHF.

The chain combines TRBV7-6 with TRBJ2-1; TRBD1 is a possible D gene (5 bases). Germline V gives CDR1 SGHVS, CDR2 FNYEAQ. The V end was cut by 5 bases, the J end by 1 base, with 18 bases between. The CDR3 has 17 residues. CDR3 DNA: TGTGCCAGCAGCACAGGCGCCCTCCCCGGATCCTACAATGAGCAGTTCTTC. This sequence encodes CASSTGALPGSYNEQFF.

In DNA, the CDR3 is TGTGCCAGCAGCCAAGATGCGGGGTTCTGGTCACCCCTCCACTTT. Its protein is CASSQDAGFWSPLHF. The chain recombines TRBV14 with TRBJ1-6, with unresolved D. V lost 0 bases to trimming and J lost 10 bases, with 13 bases between them. The germline V gene encodes CDR1 SGHDN and CDR2 FVKESK. CDR3 length: 15 amino acids. The whole variable domain, filled in from reference TRBV14 and TRBJ1-6, reads EAGVTQFPSHSVIEKGQTVTLRCDPISGHDNLYWYRRVMGKEIKFLLHFVKESKQDESGMPNNRFLAERTGGTYSTLKVQPAELEDSGVYFCASSQDAGFWSPLHFGNGTRLTVT.

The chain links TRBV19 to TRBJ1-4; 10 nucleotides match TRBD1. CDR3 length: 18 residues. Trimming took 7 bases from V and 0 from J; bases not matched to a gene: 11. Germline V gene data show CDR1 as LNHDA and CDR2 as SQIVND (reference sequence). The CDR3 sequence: CASTDRGLIWATNEKLFF. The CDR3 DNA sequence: TGTGCCAGTACCGACAGGGGGCTCATCTGGGCAACTAATGAAAAACTGTTTTTT.

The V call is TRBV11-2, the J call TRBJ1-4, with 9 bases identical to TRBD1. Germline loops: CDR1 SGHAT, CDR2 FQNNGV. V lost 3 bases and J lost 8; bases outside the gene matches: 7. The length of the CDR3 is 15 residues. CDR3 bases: TGTGCCAGCAGCTTTTCCGGGACAGGGTACGAAAAACTGTTTTTT. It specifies CASSFSGTGYEKLFF.

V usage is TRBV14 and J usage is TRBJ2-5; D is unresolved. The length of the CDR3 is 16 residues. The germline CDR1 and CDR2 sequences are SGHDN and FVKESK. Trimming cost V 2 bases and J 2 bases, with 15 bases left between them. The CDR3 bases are TGTGCCAGCAGCCAACTAATCACCAATGATCAAGAGACCCAGTACTTC. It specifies CASSQLITNDQETQYF.

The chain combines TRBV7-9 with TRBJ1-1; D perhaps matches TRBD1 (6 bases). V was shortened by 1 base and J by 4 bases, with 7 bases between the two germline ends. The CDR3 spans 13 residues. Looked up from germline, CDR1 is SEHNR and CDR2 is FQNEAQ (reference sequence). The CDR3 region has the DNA TGTGCCAGCAGCTTAGAAGGGGGCACTGAAGCTTTCTTT. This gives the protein CASSLEGGTEAFF. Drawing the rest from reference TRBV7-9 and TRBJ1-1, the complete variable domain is DTGVSQNPRHKITKRGQNVTFRCDPISEHNRLYWYRQTLGQGPEFLTYFQNEAQLEKSRLLSDRFSAERPKGSFSTLEIQRTEQGDSAMYLCASSLEGGTEAFFGQGTRLTVV.

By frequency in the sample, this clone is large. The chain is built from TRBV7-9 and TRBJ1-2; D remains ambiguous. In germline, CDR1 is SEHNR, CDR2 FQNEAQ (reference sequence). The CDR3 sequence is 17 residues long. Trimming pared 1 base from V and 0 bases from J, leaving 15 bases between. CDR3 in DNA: TGTGCCAGCAGCTTAGGAGTGCCCACCCTTACTAACTATGGCTACACCTTC. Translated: CASSLGVPTLTNYGYTF.

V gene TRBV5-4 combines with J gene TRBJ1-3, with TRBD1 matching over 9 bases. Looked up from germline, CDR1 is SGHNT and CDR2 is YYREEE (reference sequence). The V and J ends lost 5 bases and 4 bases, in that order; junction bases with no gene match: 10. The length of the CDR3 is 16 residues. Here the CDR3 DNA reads TGTGCCAGCAGTCCTAAACCGGGACAGGGCGGAAACACCATATATTTT. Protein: CASSPKPGQGGNTIYF.

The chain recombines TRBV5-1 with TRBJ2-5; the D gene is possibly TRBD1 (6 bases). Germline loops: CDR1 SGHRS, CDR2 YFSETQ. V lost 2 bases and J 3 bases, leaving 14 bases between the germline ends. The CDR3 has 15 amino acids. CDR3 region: CASSFQGRDEETQYF. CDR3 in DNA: TGCGCCAGCAGCTTTCAGGGGCGCGATGAAGAGACCCAGTACTTC. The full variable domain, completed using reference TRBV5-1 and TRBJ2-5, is KAGVTQTPRYLIKTRGQQVTLSCSPISGHRSVSWYQQTPGQGLQFLFEYFSETQRNKGNFPGRFSGRQFSNSRSEMNVSTLELGDSALYLCASSFQGRDEETQYFGPGTRLLVL.

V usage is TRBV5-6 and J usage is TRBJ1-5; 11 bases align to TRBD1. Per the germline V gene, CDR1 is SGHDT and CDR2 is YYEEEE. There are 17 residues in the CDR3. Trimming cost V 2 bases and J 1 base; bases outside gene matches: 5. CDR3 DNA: TGTGCCAGCAGCTTTTGGACAGGGGGCTCAAGCAATCAGCCCCAGCATTTT. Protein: CASSFWTGGSSNQPQHF.

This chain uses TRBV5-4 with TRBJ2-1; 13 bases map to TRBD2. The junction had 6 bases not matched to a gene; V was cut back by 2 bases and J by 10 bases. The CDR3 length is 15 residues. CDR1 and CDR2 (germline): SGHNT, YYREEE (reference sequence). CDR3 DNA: TGTGCCAGCAGCTTACTAGCGGGGGGGCCGGGGGAGCAGTTCTTC. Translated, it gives CASSLLAGGPGEQFF.

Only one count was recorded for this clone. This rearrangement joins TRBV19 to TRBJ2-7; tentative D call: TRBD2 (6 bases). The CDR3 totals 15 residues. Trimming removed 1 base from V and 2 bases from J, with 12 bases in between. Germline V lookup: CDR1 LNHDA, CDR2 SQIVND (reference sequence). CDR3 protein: CASSIAEGPTYEQYF. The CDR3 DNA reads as TGTGCCAGTAGTATAGCGGAGGGACCCACCTACGAGCAGTACTTC. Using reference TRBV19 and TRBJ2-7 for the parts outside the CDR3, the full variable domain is DGGITQSPKYLFRKEGQNVTLSCEQNLNHDAMYWYRQDPGQGLRLIYYSQIVNDFQKGDIAEGYSVSREKKESFPLTVTSAQKNPTAFYLCASSIAEGPTYEQYFGPGTRLTVT.

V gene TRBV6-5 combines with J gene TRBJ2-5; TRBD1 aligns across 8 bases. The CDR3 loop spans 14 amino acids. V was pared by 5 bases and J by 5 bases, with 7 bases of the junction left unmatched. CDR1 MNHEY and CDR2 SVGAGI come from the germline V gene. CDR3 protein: CASSPDRGAETQYF. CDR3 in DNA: TGTGCCAGCAGTCCCGACAGGGGAGCCGAGACCCAGTACTTC.

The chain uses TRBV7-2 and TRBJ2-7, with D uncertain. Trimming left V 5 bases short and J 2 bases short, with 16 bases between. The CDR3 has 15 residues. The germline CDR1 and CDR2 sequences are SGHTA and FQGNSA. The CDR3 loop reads CASSPRPGGTYEQYF. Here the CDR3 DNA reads TGTGCCAGCAGCCCCCGTCCGGGCGGAACCTACGAGCAGTACTTC.